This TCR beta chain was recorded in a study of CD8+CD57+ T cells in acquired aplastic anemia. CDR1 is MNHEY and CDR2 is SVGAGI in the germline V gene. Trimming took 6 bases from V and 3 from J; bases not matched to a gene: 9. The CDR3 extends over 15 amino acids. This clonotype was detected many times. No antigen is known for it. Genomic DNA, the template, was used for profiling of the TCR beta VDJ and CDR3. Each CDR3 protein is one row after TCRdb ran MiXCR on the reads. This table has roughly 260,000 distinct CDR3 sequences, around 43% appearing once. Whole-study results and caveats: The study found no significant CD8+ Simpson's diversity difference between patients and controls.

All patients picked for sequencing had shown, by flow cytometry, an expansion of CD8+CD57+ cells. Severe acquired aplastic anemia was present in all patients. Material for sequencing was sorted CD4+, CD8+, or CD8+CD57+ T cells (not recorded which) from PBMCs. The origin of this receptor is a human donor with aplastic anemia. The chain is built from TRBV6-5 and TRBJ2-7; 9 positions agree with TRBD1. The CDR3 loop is CASSLGQGLVYEQYF. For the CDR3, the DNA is TGTGCCAGCAGCTTGGGACAGGGTCTAGTCTACGAGCAGTACTTC.